The T cell receptor beta chain described here comes from a study of T cells after yellow fever vaccination. Study-wide points: Some clonotypes were seen in both the CD4 and the CD8 compartments. These made up a small share and likely arose from convergent recombination. Peaking faster, on day 5 versus 15, the secondary response was nonetheless weaker. Post-booster reappearance was seen for most primary-vaccination clones (96% CD4, around 90% CD8).

TCRdb used MiXCR to reprocess the 5' RACE reads, holding one entry per CDR3 protein. The sample consists of 150,000 to 200,000 distinct CDR3 sequences, 11% of them appearing once. CDR3 length equals 14 residues. Germline lookup yields CDR1 MGHRA and CDR2 YSYEKL. The V gene lost 1 base and the J gene lost 7 bases, with 14 bases spanning the gap. This clonotype has a count of ten or more. Its target is unknown. The source is a young man who received the YFV17D yellow fever vaccine. The J gene is TRBJ2-7, the V gene TRBV4-1; D not certain. Material: CD8+ T cells sorted from PBMCs, obtained 15 days after the yellow fever booster vaccination. The CDR3 is CASSQVVSFREQYF. The CDR3 nucleotides are TGCGCCAGCAGCCAAGTTGTTAGTTTTAGGGAGCAGTACTTC.